The TCR beta chain under discussion was sequenced for a study of blood T cell repertoires in COVID-19 (TCRdb year 2020). At the level of the whole study: Samples covering the acute and convalescent phases of COVID-19 were provided by collaborators in the United States, Italy and Spain. The prospective study material was composed of cDNA or gDNA derived from T cells, B-cell-depleted T cells, or PBMCs. Deeply sampled blood TCRbeta repertoires from subjects exposed to, actively infected with, or recovered from COVID-19 were included in the dataset. The repertoires were made available in a free public database intended to serve as a resource for research on the immune response to SARS-CoV-2. The samples were drawn from the first 160 participants of the ongoing ImmuneRACE study and from over a thousand subjects provided by 6 global collaborators. The sample metadata nearly always contained a de-identified subject ID, COVID-19 status, age in years and sex. Where available, HLA class I and class II types were obtained from metadata supplied by the sample provider rather than from assay-based typing. The investigation overall reported the following: The amount of clinical and demographic metadata varied by source and participant and was provided uncurated.

TCRbeta CDR3 regions were amplified from genomic DNA using the immunoSEQ Assay, a bias-controlled multiplex PCR. Concerning the study's data processing: Nucleated cell counts per sample were estimated from amplification of reference gene primers within the assay. Sequence reads were collapsed and filtered to measure the absolute abundance of every unique TCRbeta CDR3 rearrangement. For each sample, productive Simpson clonality was calculated by taking the square root of Simpson's diversity index across productive rearrangements. Entries here come from immuneACCESS through TCRdb and include only in-frame sequences with V and J called. Some clones fail to appear in such tables; in the studies checked, an unresolved V gene covers under half of the shortfall, and the cause of the remainder is unknown. V and J calls plus clone size are reproduced from that table; the DNA served to infer D and trimming. Recorded for this sample are 250,000 to 400,000 clones; 87% of them occurred a single time. 1% of the sample belongs to the ten largest clones.

Turning to this clone: Its antigen remains unidentified. No much larger clone is present one base from it, and per-base qualities are unavailable.

Taken from the germline V gene, the CDR1 and CDR2 loops are SGHDT and YYEEEE. Cut back by 2 bases and 7 bases, the V and J ends lie 16 bases apart. Reading from cysteine to phenylalanine, the CDR3 counts 15 amino acids. Only the CDR3 part of the read is kept: 45 bases, read in frame from the first base. Each collaborating institution followed its own protocols to collect whole blood in K2EDTA tubes. For TCRbeta analysis, collaborators shipped samples as frozen whole blood, isolated PBMCs, or DNA extracted from either of those sample types. This TCR was sampled from a man aged 45-60 years with active or convalescent COVID-19. The material sequenced was peripheral blood. The rearrangement combines TRBV5-6 with TRBJ2-1; TRBD1 is possibly the D segment (7 matching bases). This receptor has the CDR3 CASSLIDREVNEQFF. The nucleotide sequence reads as follows: TGTGCCAGCAGCTTAATCGACAGGGAGGTGAATGAGCAGTTCTTC.